The clone carrying this TCR beta chain was recorded a few times. Its antigen is as yet unknown. This record belongs to a study of cytomegalovirus exposure and HLA in healthy donors. Amplification used 60 Vbeta primers and 13 Jbeta primers. Clones were read by immunoSEQ multiplex PCR, and TCRdb kept only the in-frame ones, dropping some. The sample includes 150,000 or so clones, approximately 80% seen only once; the top ten take 9.5% to 15%. Whole-study results and caveats: HLA-A and HLA-B allele assignments for most subjects were reportedly predicted accurately using TCR beta sequences. The authors enumerated around 150 TCR beta chains as linked to cytomegalovirus. Apart from CMV serostatus, no immune exposure information was available.

The CDR3 length is 14 residues. Germline CDR1 is SGHRS and CDR2 is YFSETQ. The ends lost 2 bases at V and 6 bases at J; junction bases unmatched: 4. The rearrangement uses TRBV5-1 and TRBJ1-4; 7 bases fit TRBD1. The sequenced material came from PBMCs. The origin of this receptor is a man younger than 40 in good health and CMV-seropositive. The CDR3, as DNA: TGCGCCAGCAGCTTACTAACAGGGGATGAAAAACTGTTTTTT. This translates into CASSLLTGDEKLFF.